A selection of T cell receptor beta chains follows, all from one sample in a study of blood T cell repertoires in COVID-19. TCRdb's copy holds only in-frame clones and misses some; the assay was immunoSEQ multiplex PCR. Of hundreds of thousands of clones listed, more than 85% are singletons. The sample consisted of peripheral blood. Source of these receptors: a woman aged 25 to 39 with acute or convalescent COVID-19. The CDR3 runs from the conserved cysteine through the conserved F or W. The D gene is left open where the match is weak. Only some rows state a clone size, as once, few, many or a class for expanded clones.

d_call	clone_size	v_call	j_call	cdr3_aa	cdr3_nt
NA	NA	TRBV7-8	TRBJ2-7	CASSLEGVEQYF	TGTGCCAGCAGCTTAGAAGGGGTCGAGCAGTACTTC
TRBD1	NA	TRBV24-1	TRBJ2-1	CATSASLGGTGAYNEQFF	TGTGCCACCAGTGCCTCCCTTGGCGGGACAGGGGCCTACAATGAGCAGTTCTTC
NA	once	TRBV6-5	TRBJ2-7	CASSYGQSYEQYF	TGTGCCAGCAGTTACGGACAATCCTACGAGCAGTACTTC
TRBD1	NA	TRBV30	TRBJ1-6	CAWGVGDRTPLHF	TGTGCCTGGGGAGTTGGGGACAGAACACCCCTCCACTTT
NA	NA	TRBV7-3	TRBJ2-1	CASSLTTYNEQFF	TGTGCCAGCAGCTTAACAACTTACAATGAGCAGTTCTTC
TRBD1	NA	TRBV6-6	TRBJ1-1	CASSEQGEAFF	TGTGCCAGCAGCGAACAGGGGGAAGCTTTCTTT
NA	NA	TRBV28	TRBJ1-1	CASRTQGRSTEAFF	TGTGCCAGCAGAACACAGGGACGGAGCACTGAAGCTTTCTTT
NA	once	TRBV30	TRBJ2-3	CAWSRQGTDTQYF	TGTGCCTGGAGTCGACAGGGCACAGATACGCAGTATTTT
TRBD1	NA	TRBV4-1	TRBJ2-2	CASSQEGQGLGELFF	TGCGCCAGCAGCCAAGAGGGACAGGGCCTCGGGGAGCTGTTTTTT
NA	NA	TRBV5-1	TRBJ2-2	CASSLTAGVPATGELFF	TGCGCCAGCAGCCTAACCGCCGGGGTTCCCGCCACCGGGGAGCTGTTTTTT
NA	NA	TRBV5-6	TRBJ2-5	CASSLSGSQETQYF	TGTGCCAGCAGTCTCAGCGGATCACAAGAGACCCAGTACTTC
TRBD1	NA	TRBV5-1	TRBJ2-1	CASSSQGTGDSNEQFF	TGCGCCAGCAGTTCCCAAGGGACAGGGGATTCGAATGAGCAGTTCTTC
TRBD1	NA	TRBV3-1/TRBV3-2	TRBJ2-3	CAKRRGRTDTQYF	TGTGCCAAGCGCAGGGGGCGAACAGATACGCAGTATTTT
NA	NA	TRBV13	TRBJ2-3	CASSFRGFTDTQYF	TGTGCCAGCAGCTTCCGGGGTTTTACAGATACGCAGTATTTT
TRBD1	NA	TRBV18	TRBJ2-7	CASSPYRDSYEQYF	TGTGCCAGCTCACCCTACCGGGACAGCTACGAGCAGTACTTC
NA	NA	TRBV6-5	TRBJ2-1	CAISPSSYNEQFF	TGTGCCATCTCCCCTAGCTCCTACAATGAGCAGTTCTTC
TRBD2	NA	TRBV11-3	TRBJ2-3	CASSSFSGGHDTQYF	TGTGCCAGCAGCTCTTTTAGCGGGGGACATGATACGCAGTATTTT
TRBD1	NA	TRBV5-1	TRBJ1-3	CASSGDRGFSGNTIYF	TGCGCCAGCAGCGGGGACAGGGGGTTCTCTGGAAACACCATATATTTT
TRBD1	once	TRBV7-9	TRBJ1-1	CASSSGQMNTEAFF	TGTGCCAGCAGCTCGGGACAGATGAACACTGAAGCTTTCTTT
NA	NA	TRBV28	TRBJ2-7	CASSLWSSGAEQYF	TGTGCCAGCAGTTTATGGTCTTCTGGGGCGGAGCAGTACTTC
NA	once	TRBV2	TRBJ2-5	CASRGGRGDQETQYF	TGTGCCAGCAGGGGGGGGAGGGGGGACCAAGAGACCCAGTACTTC
TRBD2	NA	TRBV29-1	TRBJ2-3	CSVTSGTDTQYF	TGCAGCGTGACTAGCGGCACAGATACGCAGTATTTT
NA	NA	TRBV18	TRBJ2-3	CASSPSQADTQYF	TGTGCCAGCTCACCATCACAGGCAGATACGCAGTATTTT
TRBD2	NA	TRBV5-4	TRBJ2-5	CASSSSGGKTQYF	TGTGCCAGCAGCTCTAGCGGGGGGAAGACCCAGTACTTC
TRBD1	once	TRBV2	TRBJ1-2	CASRRQGLNYGYTF	TGTGCCAGCAGAAGACAGGGACTTAACTATGGCTACACCTTC
NA	NA	TRBV4-1	TRBJ1-2	CASSQGGTKYHGYTF	TGCGCCAGCAGCCAAGGCGGGACCAAGTACCATGGCTACACCTTC
NA	once	TRBV19	TRBJ2-7	CASSIADSYEQYF	TGTGCCAGTAGTATAGCGGACAGCTACGAGCAGTACTTC
TRBD1	NA	TRBV7-2	TRBJ1-2	CASSLGTGGGYGYTF	TGTGCCAGCAGCCTCGGGACAGGTGGGGGGTATGGCTACACCTTC
NA	NA	TRBV5-4	TRBJ1-1	CASSLNMRPNTEAFF	TGTGCCAGCAGCTTAAACATGCGGCCGAACACTGAAGCTTTCTTT
TRBD2	NA	TRBV2	TRBJ2-1	CASNNLMAGGVRQFF	TGTGCCAGCAACAACCTAATGGCGGGGGGCGTTCGGCAGTTCTTC
TRBD2	NA	TRBV5-4	TRBJ2-3	CASSLVTSGSSTDTQYF	TGTGCCAGCAGCTTGGTGACTAGCGGGTCTAGCACAGATACGCAGTATTTT
NA	NA	TRBV10-3	TRBJ2-3	CAISESIGRGPRTDTQYF	TGTGCCATCAGTGAGTCTATAGGCAGGGGTCCCCGCACAGATACGCAGTATTTT
NA	NA	TRBV4-1	TRBJ2-3	CASSQDTPRDTQYF	TGCGCCAGCAGCCAAGATACGCCGCGAGATACGCAGTATTTT
TRBD2	NA	TRBV7-3	TRBJ2-3	CASSQSGGAARDTQYF	TGTGCCAGCAGCCAGAGCGGGGGGGCGGCCCGAGATACGCAGTATTTT
NA	NA	TRBV3-1/TRBV3-2	TRBJ2-3	CASVGPDTQYF	TGTGCCAGCGTTGGGCCAGATACGCAGTATTTT
NA	NA	TRBV19	TRBJ1-2	CASSIALQAPNYGYTF	TGTGCCAGTAGTATAGCTCTCCAGGCACCTAACTATGGCTACACCTTC
NA	once	TRBV3-1/TRBV3-2	TRBJ2-2	CASSHFSSGELFF	TGTGCCAGCAGCCACTTTAGTTCCGGGGAGCTGTTTTTT
NA	NA	TRBV7-9	TRBJ1-1	CASSPRTGGDTEAFF	TGTGCCAGCAGCCCTCGGACGGGCGGGGACACTGAAGCTTTCTTT
TRBD1	NA	TRBV5-1	TRBJ2-7	CASSTEGQAPYEQYF	TGCGCCAGCAGCACGGAGGGACAGGCACCCTACGAGCAGTACTTC
NA	NA	TRBV11-3	TRBJ2-1	CASSLSGEQFF	TGTGCCAGCAGCTTATCAGGTGAGCAGTTCTTC
TRBD1	NA	TRBV5-1	TRBJ2-7	CASSWGTGPYEQYF	TGCGCCAGCAGCTGGGGGACAGGGCCCTACGAGCAGTACTTC
TRBD1	NA	TRBV5-1	TRBJ1-6	CASSLQGGRVQNSPLHF	TGCGCCAGCAGCCTACAGGGGGGCCGAGTTCAAAATTCACCCCTCCACTTT
TRBD1	NA	TRBV6-1	TRBJ1-2	CASSEVHDRGDYGYTF	TGTGCCAGCAGTGAAGTACACGACAGGGGAGACTATGGCTACACCTTC
TRBD2	NA	TRBV6-5	TRBJ2-1	CASRGLGTEQFF	TGTGCCAGCAGGGGACTAGGGACTGAGCAGTTCTTC
NA	NA	TRBV7-8	TRBJ2-2	CASSFLSGTGELFF	TGTGCCAGCAGCTTTTTGTCAGGCACCGGGGAGCTGTTTTTT